This is a list of T cell receptor beta chains from one sample in a study of T cell responses to AZD1222 COVID-19 vaccine. Profiling relied on immunoSEQ multiplex PCR, and the TCRdb table lists in-frame clones only, not all of them. The top ten clones hold roughly 0.98% of a sample with approximately 150,000 clones, around 90% of them seen once. Specimen: peripheral blood, collected 28 days after the second AZD1222 dose. The receptors derive from an adult who received the AZD1222 COVID-19 vaccine. Both conserved end residues are part of each CDR3. D genes are given only for firm matches. The listing skips clone size in some rows; elsewhere it reads once, few, many or a size class.

d_gene: NA; abundance: NA; j_gene: TRBJ1-2; v_gene: TRBV18; CDR3nt: TGTGCCAGCTCACCAGAAGGGGCAGGCGGCTACACCTTC; CDR3aa: CASSPEGAGGYTF
d_gene: NA; abundance: NA; j_gene: TRBJ1-3; v_gene: TRBV12-3/TRBV12-4; CDR3nt: TGTGCCAGCGGAAAGGGGGCTGGAAACACCATATATTTT; CDR3aa: CASGKGAGNTIYF
d_gene: NA; abundance: NA; j_gene: TRBJ2-3; v_gene: TRBV4-1; CDR3nt: TGCGCCAGCAGCCTAGGACTCGAACCCACAGATACGCAGTATTTT; CDR3aa: CASSLGLEPTDTQYF
d_gene: NA; abundance: many; j_gene: TRBJ2-7; v_gene: TRBV7-9; CDR3nt: TGTGCCAGCAGCTCGGGCAGGGACGAGCAGTACTTC; CDR3aa: CASSSGRDEQYF
d_gene: NA; abundance: NA; j_gene: TRBJ2-7; v_gene: TRBV10-3; CDR3nt: TGTGCCATCAGTCCCGCGTCCCCCTACGAGCAGTACTTC; CDR3aa: CAISPASPYEQYF
d_gene: NA; abundance: NA; j_gene: TRBJ1-5; v_gene: TRBV3-1/TRBV3-2; CDR3nt: TGTGCCAGCAGCCAATTGGGAGATCAGCCCCAGCATTTT; CDR3aa: CASSQLGDQPQHF
d_gene: NA; abundance: NA; j_gene: TRBJ2-7; v_gene: TRBV27; CDR3nt: TGTGCCAGCAGTTTAGCCGGGACACCGTCCTACGAGCAGTACTTC; CDR3aa: CASSLAGTPSYEQYF
d_gene: NA; abundance: once; j_gene: TRBJ2-1; v_gene: TRBV19; CDR3nt: TGTGCCAGTAGTATAGGTGGGAACGCTAACAATGAGCAGTTCTTC; CDR3aa: CASSIGGNANNEQFF
d_gene: NA; abundance: NA; j_gene: TRBJ2-2; v_gene: TRBV5-5; CDR3nt: TGTGCCAGCAGCGCCAGACAGAACACCGGGGAGCTGTTTTTT; CDR3aa: CASSARQNTGELFF
d_gene: TRBD2; abundance: NA; j_gene: TRBJ2-7; v_gene: TRBV7-2; CDR3nt: TGTGCCAGCAGCCTTACTAGCGTCAGCTCCTACGAGCAGTACTTC; CDR3aa: CASSLTSVSSYEQYF
d_gene: TRBD1; abundance: NA; j_gene: TRBJ1-5; v_gene: TRBV2; CDR3nt: TGTGCCAGCAGGGACAGGGAGGCTGGTGGGAATCAGCCCCAGCATTTT; CDR3aa: CASRDREAGGNQPQHF